The clone carrying this T cell receptor beta chain was recorded once. These data come from a study of blood T cell repertoires in COVID-19. Overall study: COVID-19 samples collected from the United States, Italy and Spain covered acute and convalescent phases. Sources were T cells, B-cell-depleted T cells, or PBMCs; the material itself was cDNA or gDNA.

Cohorts were assigned according to the clinical history that participants reported. Either two negative PCRs, clearance, or symptom resolution qualified Cohort 3 donors as recovered. CDR1 is SGDLS, CDR2 YYNGEE, per germline. CDR3 length: 14 residues. The ends were cut back, 4 bases at V and 8 bases at J, with 16 bases in the middle. Libraries were prepared by immunoSEQ multiplex PCR; TCRdb keeps only in-frame clonotypes and omits some of them. This table has more than 150,000 clones, around four fifths appearing once. Sequencing used PBMCs or T cells enriched from blood (not recorded which). This clonotype was obtained from a woman aged 45-65 years who had recovered from COVID-19. V and J are TRBV9 and TRBJ2-1, with D perhaps matching TRBD2 (5 bases). The CDR3 region is CASSPERAWDEQFF. In DNA, the CDR3 is TGTGCCAGCAGCCCGGAGAGGGCTTGGGATGAGCAGTTCTTC.